This T cell receptor beta chain was documented in a study of blood T cell repertoires in COVID-19. Study information: Whether acute or convalescent, the COVID-19 samples came from the United States, Italy and Spain.

Some clones are missing from TCRdb's copy, which holds only in-frame ones; the method was immunoSEQ multiplex PCR. The data contain under 450,000 clones, approximately 89% of them singletons. The germline CDR1 and CDR2 sequences are LNHDA and SQIVND (reference sequence). CDR3 size: 11 residues. Trimming removed 8 bases from V and 4 bases from J; junction bases left unmatched: 1. This TCR was recovered from a man under 40 who had recovered from COVID-19. The chain links TRBV19 to TRBJ2-5; TRBD2 matches at 7 bases. Material for sequencing was PBMCs or T cells enriched from blood (not recorded which). CDR3 sequence (DNA): TGTGCCAGTGGGACTATAGAGACCCAGTACTTC. This gives the protein CASGTIETQYF.